A single T cell receptor (beta chain) is shown here with its context. This clonotype was counted only a few times. The antigen this receptor binds is unknown. Base quality data are lacking; no much larger clone is found one base away. This entry comes from a study of neurological immune-mediated disorders (dated by TCRdb to the late 2010s). At the level of the whole study: Using UMI-based sequencing, the study compared peripheral blood TCR-beta repertoires from patients with HTLV-I-associated myelopathy (HAM/TSP), patients with multiple sclerosis, and healthy controls. The roughly 100 TCR-beta libraries covered PBMC samples along with longitudinal samples, technical triplicates, and paired sorted CD4+ and CD8+ T-cell subsets. Technical triplicate libraries were sequenced to precisely calculate how much the frequency of each individual clone varied. The cohort was made up of 68 subjects, consisting of around 15 HAM/TSP patients, about 35 multiple sclerosis patients and 20 healthy controls.

cDNA was synthesized by template-switch 5'RACE using a primer with a 10-nucleotide random unique molecular identifier that tagged each TCR transcript. Each sequencing run produced over 180 million TCR-beta sequences covering 15-18 subjects. The RNeasy kit was used to extract total RNA. Using the KAPA Real-time Library Amplification kit, TCR-beta VDJ regions were amplified with primers for the TCR constant region and the 5'RACE anchor. A first PCR added sample indexes and Illumina adaptors, after which a second PCR increased the library yield. After purification with Ampure beads, the TCR product of roughly 650 bp was size-selected on a 2% E-gel SizeSelection system. Library quality was checked on a Bioanalyzer, concentration was measured with Qubit, and libraries were quantified with the Kapa Library Quantification kit before pooling. An Illumina HiSeq 2500 sequenced the libraries paired-end 2 x 150 bp. To increase sequence diversity, about 25-31% phiX was spiked into each library pool. The paper's data handling went like this. Quality-filtered reads were processed with the UMI-based MiGEC pipeline, and over 75% of raw TCR sequences were removed by the MiGEC pipeline during error correction. IMGT germline references were used for alignment of VDJ genes, and clonotypes were defined by a unique CDR3 amino acid sequence together with V-J genes. Clonal expansion, Shannon diversity and CDR3 relatedness were evaluated with VDJtools (CalcPairwiseDistances, ClusterSamples), while phylogenetic trees were built in CLCbio workbench. Clones with at least 8 unique UMIs were defined as expanded, with this threshold being based on coefficient-of-variation modelling across technical triplicates. The public reads were reprocessed in TCRdb via fastp at Q25 and MiXCR, keeping in-frame beta chains. Rows with one shared CDR3 protein collapse into an entry with the most common genes and DNA. TCRdb's processing, not the authors' own work, is the source of the V and J calls. For this sample the table gives about 59,000 distinct CDR3 sequences, of which less than 25% were detected only once. Roughly 4.6% of the sample rests with the top ten.

The time point label of this sample denotes: technical triplicate 2. For the unsorted PBMC libraries, 2 million PBMCs were stored in RNAlater at -80 degrees C until RNA extraction and were used to generate the libraries. Peripheral blood underwent Ficoll-Hypaque density gradient centrifugation to isolate PBMCs, which were then cryopreserved in liquid nitrogen. The paper as a whole reports these results and caveats: Across subjects, expanded clones never shared an identical CDR3 amino acid sequence, which suggests that the TCR-beta repertoires in every group were private. The highest TCR clonal expansion was observed in HAM/TSP patients, whereas the lowest was observed in MS patients, even when compared with healthy controls.

Inclusive of the bounding cysteine and phenylalanine, the CDR3 is 14 residues long. Just CDR3 DNA is preserved here, 42 bases in frame from base 1. V sheds 6 bases and J sheds 2 bases, leaving 13 bases between their ends. The germline V gene (reference sequence) sets CDR1 to SEHNR and CDR2 to FQNEAQ. The V and J genes are TRBV7-9 and TRBJ1-1, with TRBD1 perhaps the D gene, on 5 matching bases. Sequences were obtained from PBMCs. The TCR was taken from a man aged 55 to 70 with HTLV-1-associated myelopathy (HAM/TSP). This receptor has the CDR3 CASSKRQSNTEAFF. The nucleotides are TGTGCCAGCAGTAAACGACAGTCAAACACTGAAGCTTTCTTT.